The source of this T cell receptor beta chain is a study of blood T cell repertoires in COVID-19 (TCRdb year 2020). In the study overall: Samples from collaborators originated in the United States, Italy and Spain and spanned both the acute and convalescent phases of COVID-19. Subjects who had been exposed to COVID-19, were actively infected with it, or had recovered from it provided the deeply sampled blood TCRbeta repertoires that made up the dataset. A freely available public database, intended as a resource for researchers studying the immune response to SARS-CoV-2, is where the repertoires were released. The prospective study material was composed of cDNA or gDNA derived from T cells, B-cell-depleted T cells, or PBMCs. The samples were drawn from two sources: the first 160 participants of the ongoing ImmuneRACE study, and 950 to 1,500 subjects contributed by 6 global collaborators. The sample metadata nearly always contained a de-identified subject ID, COVID-19 status, age in years and sex. HLA class I and class II types, where available, came from metadata supplied by the sample provider rather than from assay-based typing.

As concerns this clone: Its recognized antigen is unknown. Base qualities were left out, and no much larger clone turns up one base away.

Whole blood was collected in K2EDTA tubes by collaborating institutions according to the institutions' own protocols. For TCRbeta analysis, collaborators shipped samples in one of three forms: frozen whole blood, isolated PBMCs, or DNA extracted from either of those sample types. The cysteine opens and the phenylalanine closes a CDR3 of 17 amino acids. Just the 51-base CDR3 DNA is kept, in frame starting at base 1. V is trimmed back by 4 bases and J by 0 bases, and the junction contains 8 bases that no gene match accounts for. Taken from the germline V gene, the CDR1 and CDR2 loops are SGDLS and YYNGEE. Study-wide findings and limitations: The amount of clinical and demographic metadata varied by source and participant and was provided uncurated.

TCRbeta CDR3 regions were amplified from genomic DNA by means of the immunoSEQ Assay, a bias-controlled multiplex PCR. The paper's processing steps were these. Within the assay, amplification of reference gene primers was used to estimate how many nucleated cells each sample contained. To quantify the absolute abundance of each unique TCRbeta CDR3 rearrangement, sequence reads were collapsed and filtered. Productive Simpson clonality was computed per sample as the square root of Simpson's diversity index over productive rearrangements. TCRdb holds this immuneACCESS table with in-frame rearrangements only. Some clones are missing; in checked studies, unresolved V genes explain under half, and the rest has no known cause. V and J calls and clone size are given by that table; D and trimming were obtained from the DNA. This sample gives some 200,000 clones in total; around three quarters of them show up just once. Clones ranked in the top ten supply 4.5% to 7% of the sample.

The origin of this receptor is a woman between 65 and 79 years old with acute or convalescent COVID-19. The sequenced sample was peripheral blood. The chain uses TRBV9 and TRBJ2-7; 12 middle bases align to TRBD2. The CDR3 reads CASSQGLAGGSSYEQYF. The DNA sequence is given as TGTGCCAGCAGCCAGGGTCTAGCGGGAGGGAGCTCCTACGAGCAGTACTTC.